Each of the 19 T cell receptor beta chains below was sequenced from the same sample in a study of T-cell reconstitution after alpha-beta-depleted transplantation in children. The authors prepared the TCRbeta library with unique molecular identifiers. TCRdb re-derived calls from the PCR reads in MiXCR, one entry per CDR3 protein. Of more than 500,000 distinct CDR3 sequences listed, roughly 10% are singletons. The sample in question was PBMCs, mostly from graft donor cells, obtained 180 days after TCRalphabeta/CD19-depleted stem cell transplant. The receptors were sampled from a female patient aged 2-9 years who had a stem cell transplant for aplastic anemia, so the T cells may come from the graft donor.

The V gene is TRBV29-1, the J gene TRBJ2-4, with D perhaps assigned TRBD1 or TRBD2 (6 bases each). This CDR3 has 16 residues. CDR1 is SQVTM and CDR2 is ANQGSEA in the germline V gene. Trimming removed 8 bases at V and 2 bases at J, with 22 bases between. For the CDR3, the DNA is TGCAGCACGTTGGGGGGCGGGCAAGAGTCCAAAAACATTCAGTACTTC. Protein sequence: CSTLGGGQESKNIQYF.

This clonotype showed up many times. The CDR3: CAISPGTGDPRSNQPQHF. The CDR3 region has the DNA TGTGCCATCAGTCCTGGGACAGGGGACCCAAGAAGCAATCAGCCCCAGCATTTT. The chain recombines TRBV10-3 with TRBJ1-5; 10 bases are shared with TRBD1. The V and J ends lost 5 bases and 1 base, in that order; junction bases with no gene match: 11. Looked up from germline, CDR1 is ENHRY and CDR2 is SYGVKD. The CDR3 runs to 18 residues.

This clonotype was seen a handful of times. The gene calls are TRBV5-5 and TRBJ1-1; D is unclear. The CDR3 has 13 amino acids. The V gene lost 2 bases and the J gene lost 4 bases, with 9 bases spanning the gap. Looked up from germline, CDR1 is SGHKS and CDR2 is YYEKEE (reference sequence). The CDR3 DNA sequence: TGTGCCAGCAGCTTTGGGAGTGGCACTGAAGCTTTCTTT. Its translation is CASSFGSGTEAFF. Variable domain in full (rest from reference TRBV5-5 and TRBJ1-1): DAGVTQSPTHLIKTRGQQVTLRCSPISGHKSVSWYQQVLGQGPQFIFQYYEKEERGRGNFPDRFSARQFPNYSSELNVNALLLGDSALYLCASSFGSGTEAFFGQGTRLTVV.

In its sample, this clonotype was seen a few times. In nucleotides, the CDR3 is TGTGCCAGCAGCAAAGTGGCGGGACTTTACGAGCAGTACTTC. Its translation: CASSKVAGLYEQYF. The chain is built from TRBV21-1 and TRBJ2-7; TRBD2, the table's D call, was not compared with the DNA. TRBV21-1 is marked as a pseudogene. CDR3 length: 14 amino acids.

This clonotype was observed at least ten times. The chain combines TRBV29-1 with TRBJ2-3; D not resolved. V gave up 4 bases and J gave up 6 bases, with 8 bases separating them. Germline V lookup: CDR1 SQVTM, CDR2 ANQGSEA. This CDR3 is 11 amino acids long. The CDR3 here is CSVGKGDTQYF. In DNA, the CDR3 is TGCAGCGTTGGCAAGGGTGATACGCAGTATTTT.

This clonotype occurred many times. Here the CDR3 reads CSAPLAGDTDTQYF. CDR3 DNA sequence: TGCAGTGCTCCGCTAGCGGGGGACACAGATACGCAGTATTTT. This chain uses TRBV20-1 with TRBJ2-3; the match to TRBD2 covers 10 bases. This CDR3 is built from 14 residues. Germline V CDR1 and CDR2: DFQATT, SNEGSKA (reference sequence). The V segment lost 5 bases and the J segment 2 bases; nucleotides outside the gene matches: 4.

This clonotype was recorded a few times. V and J are TRBV24-1 and TRBJ2-5; D could derive from TRBD1 or TRBD2 (5 bases each). The CDR3 is 14 amino acids. V was pared by 5 bases and J by 1 base, with 10 bases between. In germline, CDR1 is KGHDR, CDR2 SFDVKD. This CDR3 reads CATSVPGPQETQYF. CDR3 DNA sequence: TGTGCCACCAGTGTGCCGGGACCCCAAGAGACCCAGTACTTC.

This clonotype was found a few times. The chain joins TRBV6-2 or TRBV6-3 to TRBJ2-1, with unresolved D. The CDR3 is made up of 13 amino acids. V lost 7 bases and J 4 bases, leaving 11 bases between the germline ends. Germline V gene lookup returns CDR1 MNHEY and CDR2 SVGEGT. This chain's CDR3 is CASTFGRYNEQFF. DNA for the CDR3: TGTGCCAGCACCTTCGGACGTTACAATGAGCAGTTCTTC.

This clonotype was recorded many times. The chain uses TRBV20-1 and TRBJ2-3; a possible D gene is TRBD2 (5 bases). Germline CDR1 DFQATT, CDR2 SNEGSKA (reference sequence). V lost 6 bases and J 2 bases, leaving 15 bases between the germline ends. There are 14 residues in the CDR3. CDR3 sequence reads: CSAKVAGNTDTQYF. The CDR3 DNA is TGCAGTGCCAAAGTGGCGGGCAACACAGATACGCAGTATTTT.

V and J are TRBV7-2 and TRBJ2-1, with 11 bases lining up with TRBD2. The CDR3 consists of 16 residues. V lost 1 base, J lost 9 bases, and 8 bases stayed unmatched. Germline V lookup: CDR1 SGHTA, CDR2 FQGNSA. The CDR3 DNA follows: TGTGCCAGCAGCTTAGAGGGGACTAGCGGCAGGGGTGAGCAGTTCTTC. Translation gives CASSLEGTSGRGEQFF.

This clonotype has only a few counts. The V gene is TRBV18, the J gene TRBJ2-1; D unresolved. V was pared by 3 bases and J by 5 bases, with 14 bases between. This CDR3 contains 15 residues. The V gene's germline CDR1 is KGHSH and CDR2 LQKENI. The CDR3 sequence is CASSPQQSPNNEQFF. In DNA form, the CDR3 reads TGTGCCAGCTCACCCCAGCAATCCCCCAACAATGAGCAGTTCTTC.

The chain recombines TRBV7-9 with TRBJ2-2; D not certain. From germline, CDR1 is SEHNR and CDR2 FQNEAQ (reference sequence). V lost 5 bases and J 6 bases, leaving 16 bases between the germline ends. CDR3 length: 15 amino acids. The CDR3 bases are TGTGCCAGCAGCCCCAAGGACGGCTTCCCCGGGGAGCTGTTTTTT. Encoded protein: CASSPKDGFPGELFF.

V usage is TRBV5-1 and J usage is TRBJ1-6; 11 bases agree with TRBD1. The CDR3 runs to 15 residues. The V gene's germline CDR1 is SGHRS and CDR2 YFSETQ. Germline trimming cut 0 bases from V and 9 bases from J; bases unmatched to any gene: 2. The CDR3 DNA reads as TGCGCCAGCAGCTTGGAAGGGACAGGGGGTTCACCCCTCCACTTT. The encoded protein is CASSLEGTGGSPLHF.

As regards this clonotype: This may be a read error, as it is one base from a much larger clone. This chain connects TRBV28 to TRBJ1-5; 11 bases fit TRBD1. The CDR3 spans 15 residues. Germline V gene sequence: CDR1 MDHEN, CDR2 SYDVKM. V gave up 7 bases and J gave up 7 bases; unmatched junction bases: 9. The CDR3 loop reads CASTFPGTGGQPQHF. In nucleotides, the CDR3 is TGTGCCAGCACTTTTCCTGGGACAGGGGGACAGCCCCAGCATTTT.

This clonotype has a handful of counts. The J gene is TRBJ1-2, the V gene TRBV18; D unclear. This CDR3 has 15 residues. V was trimmed by 2 bases and J by 0 bases, leaving 10 bases between them. The germline gives CDR1 KGHSH, CDR2 LQKENI. The CDR3 reads CASSPEVRANYGYTF. CDR3 sequence (DNA): TGTGCCAGCTCACCAGAGGTCAGAGCTAACTATGGCTACACCTTC.

This rearrangement joins TRBV10-3 to TRBJ2-5; 7 nucleotides align to TRBD2. This CDR3 is built from 18 residues. V was clipped by 3 bases and J by 1 base; unmatched bases: 14. CDR1 and CDR2 (germline): ENHRY, SYGVKD. The CDR3 loop reads CAISETTGLAALQETQYF. CDR3 nucleotides: TGTGCCATCAGTGAAACCACCGGGCTAGCGGCGCTCCAAGAGACCCAGTACTTC.

The chain is built from TRBV12-3 or TRBV12-4 and TRBJ1-5; no reliable D call. V was cut by 6 bases and J by 7 bases, with 13 bases left in between. CDR3 size: 13 residues. The CDR3, as DNA: TGTGCCAGCAGCCTGAGGGCTCACCAGCCCCAGCATTTT. The encoded protein is CASSLRAHQPQHF.

This clonotype turned up a few times. CDR3 sequence reads: CSVEDRWDTEAFF. The CDR3 DNA reads TGCAGCGTTGAAGATAGGTGGGACACTGAAGCTTTCTTT. This chain links TRBV29-1 with TRBJ1-1; no firm D call. The germline V and J ends were trimmed by 0 bases and 3 bases, with 8 bases remaining between them. Per the germline V gene, CDR1 is SQVTM and CDR2 is ANQGSEA. This CDR3 region has 13 residues.

The chain combines TRBV9 with TRBJ1-5; D perhaps matches TRBD1 (5 bases). The CDR3 is 15 residues long. Germline loops: CDR1 SGDLS, CDR2 YYNGEE. V was pared by 0 bases and J by 1 base, with 8 bases between. The CDR3 region is CASSVAGLSNQPQHF. CDR3 bases: TGTGCCAGCAGCGTAGCAGGGTTGAGCAATCAGCCCCAGCATTTT. The full variable domain, in which reference TRBV9 and TRBJ1-5 provide the parts outside the CDR3, is DSGVTQTPKHLITATGQRVTLRCSPRSGDLSVYWYQQSLDQGLQFLIQYYNGEERAKGNILERFSAQQFPDLHSELNLSSLELGDSALYFCASSVAGLSNQPQHFGDGTRLSIL.